This TCR beta chain appears in the sequencing data of a study of long-term antiretroviral therapy in people with HIV. Study results and limitations: HIV repertoires spanned tighter CDR3 length ranges than controls did.

Germline lookup yields CDR1 MNHEY and CDR2 SVGAGI. The CDR3 runs to 13 residues. The V end lost 6 bases, the J end lost 4 bases, and 13 bases lay between the germline ends. Every one of the participants with HIV received treatment in the United States. Every sample had roughly 1-11 million cryopreserved PBMC in it before DNA extraction. Survey-level immunoSEQ v3.0 assays were run. The data were produced by immunoSEQ multiplex PCR, yet TCRdb's version contains in-frame clones alone and is incomplete. The sample carries some 17,000 clones, approximately 72% recorded once. As regards this clone: Its antigen is currently unknown.

The TCR originated in a woman aged 40-49 years with HIV. This specimen consisted of unsorted PBMCs, obtained 3.2 to 3.4 years after starting antiretroviral therapy. The chain employs TRBV6-5 and TRBJ2-7; D gene ambiguous. The CDR3 DNA follows: TGTGCCAGCAGACGTTTGACCGAGTACGAGCAGTACTTC. It encodes CASRRLTEYEQYF.